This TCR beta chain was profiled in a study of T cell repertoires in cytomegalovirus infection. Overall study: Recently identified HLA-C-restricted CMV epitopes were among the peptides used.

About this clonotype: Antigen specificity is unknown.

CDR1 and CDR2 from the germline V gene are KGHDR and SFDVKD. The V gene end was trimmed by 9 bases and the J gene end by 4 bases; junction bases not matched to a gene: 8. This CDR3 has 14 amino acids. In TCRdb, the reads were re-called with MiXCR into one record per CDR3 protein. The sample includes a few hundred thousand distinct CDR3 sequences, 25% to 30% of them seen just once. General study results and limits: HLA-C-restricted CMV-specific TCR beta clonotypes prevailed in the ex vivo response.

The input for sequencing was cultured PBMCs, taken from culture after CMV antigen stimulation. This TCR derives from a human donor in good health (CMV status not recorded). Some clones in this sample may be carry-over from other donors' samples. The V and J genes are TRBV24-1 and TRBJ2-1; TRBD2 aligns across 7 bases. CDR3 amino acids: CATQLAGAYNEQFF. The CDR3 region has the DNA TGTGCCACCCAACTGGCGGGAGCTTACAATGAGCAGTTCTTC.